These 13 T cell receptor beta chains were all obtained from the same sample, sequenced in a study of blood T cell repertoires in COVID-19. Sequencing was performed with immunoSEQ multiplex PCR; in TCRdb, only in-frame clones are kept and a portion is missing. Of 130,000 or so clones in the sample, around 86% are singletons; the top ten hold roughly 1.5%. The source material was peripheral blood. The receptors were sampled from a human donor in a cohort sampled during active COVID-19.

The genes are TRBV19 and TRBJ1-3; D not resolved. Between the trimmed V and J ends, which lost 3 bases and 4 bases, there was a span of 13 bases. The CDR3 spans 15 residues. Per germline, CDR1 LNHDA and CDR2 SQIVND (reference sequence). The CDR3 nucleotides are TGTGCCAGTAGTATTAATGGGGAGGCAGGAAACACCATATATTTT. Amino acids: CASSINGEAGNTIYF.

The gene calls are TRBV4-2 and TRBJ1-2; 12 bases match TRBD1. The germline V gene encodes CDR1 LGHNA and CDR2 YNFKEQ. J was trimmed by 6 bases and V by 1 base; bases with no gene match: 6. This CDR3 has 16 residues. This CDR3 reads CASSQGPRDRGHGYTF. The CDR3 DNA sequence: TGTGCCAGCAGCCAAGGTCCCCGGGACAGGGGGCATGGCTACACCTTC.

V usage is TRBV4-3 and J usage is TRBJ1-1, with D unresolved. This CDR3 is 13 amino acids long. Germline-derived CDR1 and CDR2 are LGHNA and YSLEER. V was trimmed by 3 bases and J by 1 base, leaving 6 bases between them. The CDR3 loop is CASSQGTNTEAFF. CDR3 bases: TGCGCCAGCAGCCAGGGCACGAACACTGAAGCTTTCTTT.

The chain is built from TRBV6-6 and TRBJ1-5; 9 bases are a match to TRBD1. The J segment lost 6 bases and the V segment lost 4 bases, leaving 7 bases of the junction unmatched. Germline lookup yields CDR1 MNHNY and CDR2 SVGAGI (reference sequence). This CDR3 spans 15 amino acids. CDR3 nucleotide sequence: TGTGCCAGCAGTTCACAGGGGGCGGGGGGTCAGCCCCAGCATTTT. Its translation: CASSSQGAGGQPQHF.

On this clone: Other DNA sequences in the sample encode the same CDR3. This chain uses TRBV4-3 with TRBJ2-3; possibly TRBD2 for D (6 bases). V lost 1 base to trimming and J lost 3 bases, with 11 bases between them. This CDR3 has 15 amino acids. Germline values: CDR1 LGHNA, CDR2 YSLEER. This CDR3 reads CASSQAGSSTDTQYF. CDR3 DNA sequence: TGCGCCAGCAGCCAAGCCGGGAGTTCTACAGATACGCAGTATTTT.

The gene calls are TRBV6-4 and TRBJ2-1; 9 nucleotides align to TRBD2. This CDR3 spans 15 amino acids. Germline V gives CDR1 MRHNA, CDR2 SNTAGT. Trimming removed 6 bases from V and 2 bases from J; junction bases left unmatched: 5. CDR3 sequence (DNA): TGTGCCAGCAGCAAATTAGCGGGAGCCTACAATGAGCAGTTCTTC. Translation gives CASSKLAGAYNEQFF.

The chain employs TRBV28 and TRBJ2-1, with a tentative D call TRBD2 (6 bases). The germline V gene encodes CDR1 MDHEN and CDR2 SYDVKM. V dropped 4 bases and J dropped 1 base, with 17 bases sitting between them. There are 17 residues in the CDR3. DNA of the CDR3: TGTGCCAGCAGTTCCTCGGCGGGGAGCGGATCCTACAATGAGCAGTTCTTC. It translates to CASSSSAGSGSYNEQFF.

The rearrangement joins TRBV19 to TRBJ2-1; 7 bases are shared with TRBD1. There are 15 residues in the CDR3. Germline trimming cut 3 bases from V and 4 bases from J; bases unmatched to any gene: 6. CDR1 and CDR2 from the germline V gene are LNHDA and SQIVND (reference sequence). This chain's CDR3 is CASSIRGPTYNEQFF. Here the CDR3 DNA reads TGTGCCAGTAGTATTAGGGGGCCAACGTACAATGAGCAGTTCTTC.

This clone has only a few counts. This chain links TRBV4-3 with TRBJ1-1; D perhaps matches TRBD1 (5 bases). The CDR3 is 14 residues long. The V end was cut by 6 bases, the J end by 6 bases, with 17 bases between. Germline values: CDR1 LGHNA, CDR2 YSLEER. The CDR3 reads CASRIGGGTAEAFF. CDR3 coding DNA: TGCGCCAGCAGGATCGGGGGTGGGACTGCTGAAGCTTTCTTT.

This clone is a singleton in its sample. CDR3 sequence: CASSYSGPAGGNTIYF. The DNA for the CDR3 is TGTGCCAGCAGTTACTCTGGCCCGGCGGGAGGAAACACCATATATTTT. The chain links TRBV6-6 to TRBJ1-3; D is unclear. From germline, CDR1 is MNHNY and CDR2 SVGAGI (reference sequence). The CDR3 runs to 16 residues. Trimming cost V 0 bases and J 4 bases, with 13 bases left between them.

The J gene is TRBJ2-3, the V gene TRBV5-4, with a possible D match to TRBD2 (5 bases). The CDR3 has 15 residues. The V gene's germline CDR1 is SGHNT and CDR2 YYREEE (reference sequence). Trimming removed 0 bases from V and 3 bases from J, with 11 bases in between. The CDR3 here is CASSLGASSTDTQYF. The CDR3 bases are TGTGCCAGCAGCTTGGGAGCTAGCTCGACAGATACGCAGTATTTT.

The rearrangement joins TRBV27 to TRBJ2-3; D is possibly TRBD1 (6 bases). CDR1 and CDR2 from the germline V gene are MNHEY and SMNVEV (reference sequence). Trimming removed 3 bases from V and 2 bases from J, with 9 bases in between. The CDR3 runs to 14 residues. The CDR3 region is CASSLRGITDTQYF. CDR3 in DNA: TGTGCCAGCAGTTTGAGGGGGATCACAGATACGCAGTATTTT.

This clone has a handful of counts. The chain couples TRBV30 to TRBJ1-5; D possibly corresponds to TRBD1 (5 bases). Germline CDR1 and CDR2: GTSNPN and SVGIG (reference sequence). V was shortened by 4 bases and J by 5 bases, with 15 bases between the two germline ends. This CDR3 spans 14 amino acids. The CDR3 DNA reads TGTGCCTGGAAAGGGACTCTTACCGATCAGCCCCAGCATTTT. Translated: CAWKGTLTDQPQHF. The full variable domain, completed using reference TRBV30 and TRBJ1-5, is SQTIHQWPATLVQPVGSPLSLECTVEGTSNPNLYWYRQAAGRGLQLLFYSVGIGQISSEVPQNLSASRPQDRQFILSSKKLLLSDSGFYLCAWKGTLTDQPQHFGDGTRLSIL.